Below, 5 T cell receptor beta chains from the same sample are listed, as sequenced in a study. TCRdb ran MiXCR on the 5' RACE reads and lists one entry per CDR3 protein. The repertoire includes approximately 44,000 distinct CDR3 sequences, less than 35% of them detected once, and roughly 4% sits in the top ten. Sequenced material: memory CD4+ T cells sorted from a lymph node. Subset reported: memory CD4+ T cells, CD4+CD45RO+CD25-. These receptors were obtained from a female donor with breast cancer.

V is TRBV7-8 and J is TRBJ2-3, with TRBD2 matching 9 bases. The CDR3 contains 16 residues. CDR1 and CDR2 (germline): SGHVS, FQNEAQ. V shed 2 bases and J 6 bases; nucleotides not matched to a gene: 9. The CDR3 sequence: CASSLSGGRVMDTQYF. CDR3 sequence (DNA): TGTGCCAGCAGCTTATCAGGCGGGAGGGTAATGGATACGCAGTATTTT.

The V call is TRBV5-1, the J call TRBJ2-1; TRBD2 is a possible D gene (7 bases). Trimming cost V 5 bases and J 8 bases, with 17 bases left between them. There are 14 residues in the CDR3. The germline V gene has CDR1 SGHRS and CDR2 YFSETQ. As DNA, the CDR3 is TGCGCCAGCAGTTCTGACACGGGGGGCGATGAGCAGTTCTTC. Protein: CASSSDTGGDEQFF.

CDR3 in DNA: TGTGCCAGCAGAGGGACGGGCTATGGCTACACCTTC. Translating it yields CASRGTGYGYTF. The V gene is TRBV6-5, the J gene TRBJ1-2, with a tentative D call TRBD1 (5 bases). Per the germline V gene, CDR1 is MNHEY and CDR2 is SVGAGI. The CDR3 totals 12 residues. Deletions cut 6 bases from V and 4 bases from J, with 9 bases between.

V is TRBV7-6 and J is TRBJ2-1; 10 nucleotides match TRBD2. The CDR3 covers 14 residues. Germline trimming cut 1 base from V and 11 bases from J; bases unmatched to any gene: 5. Looked up from germline, CDR1 is SGHVS and CDR2 is FNYEAQ. The CDR3 DNA reads TGTGCCAGCAGCTTAGTAACACTAGCGGGGAAGCAGTTCTTC. This translates into CASSLVTLAGKQFF.

Concerning this clonotype: An end of the junction does not agree with germline; a read error may underlie this. The V gene is TRBV5-1, the J gene TRBJ2-1; 12 bases line up with TRBD2. The CDR3 length is 15 residues. Germline CDR1 is SGHRS and CDR2 is YFSETQ. Written as DNA, the CDR3 is TGCGCCGGCAGCCCAACTAGCGGGGGGCCAAATGAGCAGTTCTTC. Translating gives CAGSPTSGGPNEQFF.